This T cell receptor (beta chain) was sequenced during a study of T cells in narcolepsy. The study's findings and limits: Blood of same and different patients, but not healthy controls, reportedly held recurring autoreactive clonotypes. In some patient and control memory CD4+ samples, autoreactive clones were absent.

Produced via immunoSEQ multiplex PCR; TCRdb's table is partial and in-frame only. Among around 31,000 clones listed, around 83% were seen once. Points on this clone: Its antigen is currently unknown.

What was sequenced was CD45RA- memory CD4+ T cells from PBMCs. The sequence came from a human donor with narcolepsy.

This CDR3 is CASRAPGHNTGELFF. DNA for the CDR3: TGTGCCAGCAGGGCACCGGGACACAACACCGGGGAGCTGTTTTTT. This chain links TRBV25-1 with TRBJ2-2; maybe TRBD1 (6 bases). V was pared by 6 bases and J by 2 bases, with 13 bases between. The CDR3 has 15 amino acids. Looked up from germline, CDR1 is MGHDK and CDR2 is SYGVNS.